The clone carrying this TCR beta chain has a handful of counts. This entry belongs to a study of T-cell memory formation after mild COVID-19. MiXCR, run by TCRdb on the 5' RACE reads, gives a single entry per CDR3 protein. Of a few hundred thousand distinct CDR3 sequences in the sample, roughly 21% were seen once. Germline values: CDR1 DFQATT, CDR2 SNEGSKA (reference sequence). V lost 3 bases, J lost 0 bases, and 4 bases stayed unmatched. The CDR3 loop spans 15 amino acids. The V call is TRBV20-1, the J call TRBJ2-1; 8 bases align to TRBD1. This receptor was identified in an adult woman who had mild COVID-19 (a few samples of this study predate the infection). Cell type and time point are not known. Sequencing was done on a sample of PBMCs or a T cell subset sorted from them (not recorded which). The CDR3 reads CSARRTGRSYNEQFF. CDR3 nucleotide sequence: TGCAGTGCTAGGCGGACAGGGCGCTCCTACAATGAGCAGTTCTTC.